This TCR beta chain was observed in a study of blood T cells in healthy people across ages. General observations from the study: Estimated diversity, derived from one million T cells, was regarded as an underestimate.

This clonotype appeared a few times. What it binds is not known. V lost 6 bases to trimming and J lost 5 bases, with 20 bases between them. CDR1 and CDR2 from the germline V gene are MNHEY and SVGEGT. CDR3 size: 17 residues. Sample-barcoded 5' priming and a J-beta primer mix drove a second PCR of roughly 6 to 12 cycles. MiXCR, run by TCRdb on the 5' RACE reads, gives a single entry per CDR3 protein. The sample records approximately 900,000 distinct CDR3 sequences, about 48% being singletons. The chain combines TRBV6-2 or TRBV6-3 with TRBJ1-6; D is ambiguous. The receptor comes from a man aged 25 to 45 in good health. The sequenced material came from blood. CDR3: CASRRQTIDFDNSPLHF. The DNA for the CDR3 is TGTGCCAGCAGGCGTCAGACTATCGATTTCGATAATTCACCCCTCCACTTT.